This entry lists 12 T cell receptor beta chains sequenced from one sample in a study of long-term antiretroviral therapy in people with HIV. The assay, immunoSEQ v3.0, was run at survey level. Sequenced by immunoSEQ multiplex PCR; TCRdb stores in-frame clones only, minus some. The repertoire holds around 37,000 clones, roughly 85% seen once, with around 4.4% in the top ten. Sequenced here: unsorted PBMCs, sampled roughly 3.3 years after starting antiretroviral therapy. The receptors stem from a man in his late teens or twenties with HIV.

The V gene is TRBV28, the J gene TRBJ1-4; D is perhaps TRBD1 (5 bases). The CDR3 loop spans 14 amino acids. Germline loops: CDR1 MDHEN, CDR2 SYDVKM. Trimming shortened V by 3 bases and J by 8 bases, and 13 bases separated the two germline ends. The CDR3 region has the DNA TGTGCCAGCAGTTTGCCGTACGAGGGGGAAAAACTGTTTTTT. Encoded protein: CASSLPYEGEKLFF.

This chain uses TRBV6-5 with TRBJ1-1; no definite D call. CDR3 length equals 15 residues. CDR1 is MNHEY, CDR2 SVGAGI, per germline. The V and J ends lost 4 bases and 4 bases respectively, with 16 bases between them. CDR3 protein: CASSSTEVGSTEAFF. CDR3 coding DNA: TGTGCCAGCAGTTCAACCGAGGTGGGAAGCACTGAAGCTTTCTTT.

This clone occurred a few times. The chain carries TRBV7-6 and TRBJ1-3; no clear D gene. CDR1 and CDR2 from the germline V gene are SGHVS and FNYEAQ. V lost 1 base and J lost 0, with 10 bases in between. The CDR3 consists of 16 residues. In nucleotides, the CDR3 is TGTGCCAGCAGCTTAGAGGCGGAAAGCTCTGGAAACACCATATATTTT. It yields the protein CASSLEAESSGNTIYF.

This clone was recorded once. This rearrangement joins TRBV18 to TRBJ2-7; 8 nucleotides match TRBD2. V lost 3 bases to trimming and J lost 4 bases; unmatched junction nucleotides: 8. Germline V gene lookup returns CDR1 KGHSH and CDR2 LQKENI. The CDR3 is made up of 15 amino acids. CDR3 loop: CASSPLTSGAYEQYF. The CDR3 coding sequence is TGTGCCAGCTCACCTCTCACTAGCGGAGCTTACGAGCAGTACTTC.

This chain joins TRBV27 and TRBJ1-2; D not certain. The V gene's germline CDR1 is MNHEY and CDR2 SMNVEV (reference sequence). The V end was cut by 9 bases, the J end by 8 bases, with 16 bases between. The CDR3 totals 12 residues. The CDR3 is CASRTPGRGYTF. CDR3 nucleotides: TGTGCCAGTCGGACCCCCGGTCGAGGCTACACCTTC.

This chain connects TRBV6-5 to TRBJ1-1; 7 nucleotides line up with TRBD1. V lost 6 bases to trimming and J lost 5 bases; unmatched junction nucleotides: 9. CDR1 and CDR2 (germline): MNHEY, SVGAGI. This CDR3 is built from 14 residues. The CDR3 region has the DNA TGTGCCAGCAGCAGGGGGGCCTCGAGAACTGAAGCTTTCTTT. Residues: CASSRGASRTEAFF.

The V call is TRBV9, the J call TRBJ1-1, with a weak D call TRBD1 (5 bases). The V end lost 4 bases, the J end lost 4 bases, and 14 bases lay between the germline ends. The germline CDR1 and CDR2 sequences are SGDLS and YYNGEE. CDR3 size: 14 residues. CDR3 coding DNA: TGTGCCAGCAGCCTAGTTGGGGGTATCACTGAAGCTTTCTTT. Protein product: CASSLVGGITEAFF.

This CDR3 is CASSLSENYGYTF. The CDR3 bases are TGTGCCAGCAGTTTATCAGAGAACTATGGCTACACCTTC. The chain combines TRBV28 with TRBJ1-2; D is undetermined. The V gene lost 1 base and the J gene lost 2 bases, with 5 bases spanning the gap. Germline values: CDR1 MDHEN, CDR2 SYDVKM. The CDR3 has 13 amino acids.

The chain uses TRBV27 and TRBJ1-1; D not certain. The germline CDR1 and CDR2 sequences are MNHEY and SMNVEV (reference sequence). Between the trimmed V and J ends, which lost 3 bases and 0 bases, there was a span of 5 bases. CDR3 length equals 13 residues. CDR3 sequence reads: CASSFRLNTEAFF. The CDR3 coding sequence is TGTGCCAGCAGTTTCAGACTGAACACTGAAGCTTTCTTT.

CDR3 nucleotides: TGTGCCAGCAGCTTGCCTAGAGGGCACCAAGAGACCCAGTACTTC. Translation: CASSLPRGHQETQYF. The chain recombines TRBV5-4 with TRBJ2-5; perhaps TRBD2 as D (5 bases). Trimming stripped 1 base from V and 0 bases from J, with 10 bases between. This CDR3 spans 15 amino acids. Germline CDR1 reads SGHNT; CDR2 reads YYREEE (reference sequence).

The CDR3 DNA sequence: TGTGCCAGCAGTGCCCCGACAGGGGTCAGGCAGCCCCAGCATTTT. Translation gives CASSAPTGVRQPQHF. The chain combines TRBV28 with TRBJ1-5; the match to TRBD1 covers 8 bases. Germline CDR1 reads MDHEN; CDR2 reads SYDVKM. The CDR3 is 15 residues long. Unmatched junction bases numbered 10, after V lost 5 bases and J lost 7 bases.

The chain is built from TRBV12-5 and TRBJ2-1, with 9 bases lining up with TRBD1. CDR1 is LGHNT, CDR2 FRNRAP, per germline. The CDR3 is 18 residues long. The ends lost 2 bases at V and 5 bases at J; junction bases unmatched: 13. The CDR3 protein is CASGLPKPRDRENNEQFF. As DNA, the CDR3 is TGTGCTAGTGGTTTGCCCAAGCCCCGGGACAGGGAAAACAATGAGCAGTTCTTC.